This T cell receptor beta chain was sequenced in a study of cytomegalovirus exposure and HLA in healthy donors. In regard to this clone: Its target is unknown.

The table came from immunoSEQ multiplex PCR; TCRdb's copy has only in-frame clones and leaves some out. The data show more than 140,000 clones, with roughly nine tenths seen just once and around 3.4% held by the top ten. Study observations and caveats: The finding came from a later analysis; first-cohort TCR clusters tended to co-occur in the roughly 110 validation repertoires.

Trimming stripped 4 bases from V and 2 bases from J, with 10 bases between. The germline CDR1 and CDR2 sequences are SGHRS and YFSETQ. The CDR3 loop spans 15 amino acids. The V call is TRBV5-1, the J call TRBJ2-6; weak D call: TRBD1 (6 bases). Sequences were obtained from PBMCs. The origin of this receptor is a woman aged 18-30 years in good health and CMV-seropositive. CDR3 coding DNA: TGCGCCAGCAGCCCGAGGACAGCTGGGGCCAACGTCCTGACTTTC. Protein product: CASSPRTAGANVLTF.